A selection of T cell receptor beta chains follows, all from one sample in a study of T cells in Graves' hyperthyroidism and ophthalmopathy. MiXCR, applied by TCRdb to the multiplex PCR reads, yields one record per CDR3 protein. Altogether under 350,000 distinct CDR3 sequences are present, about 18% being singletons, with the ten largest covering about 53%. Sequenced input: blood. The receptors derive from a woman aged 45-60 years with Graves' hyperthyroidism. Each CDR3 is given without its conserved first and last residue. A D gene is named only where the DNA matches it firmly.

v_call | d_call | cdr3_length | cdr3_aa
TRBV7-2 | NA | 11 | ASSARLVGTQY
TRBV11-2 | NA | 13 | ASSLRAASGNTIY
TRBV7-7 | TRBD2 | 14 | ASSRLAGLYTDTQY
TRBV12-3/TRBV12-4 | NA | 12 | ASSEDLGFYGYT
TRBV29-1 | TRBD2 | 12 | SVKGLAGKQEQY
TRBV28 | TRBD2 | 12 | ASSRTSVGGELF
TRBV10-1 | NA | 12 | ANSESTGINEQF
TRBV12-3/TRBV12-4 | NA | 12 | ASAWRALRYGYT
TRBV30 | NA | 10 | VWSGLGYEQY
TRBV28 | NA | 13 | ASSTTGKFYNEQF
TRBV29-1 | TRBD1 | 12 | SVVGTGNDQPQH
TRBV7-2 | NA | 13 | ASSLTGVLFSEQY
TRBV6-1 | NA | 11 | ASIGPQNTEAF
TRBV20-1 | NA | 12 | SASRTISSYEQY
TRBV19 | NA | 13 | ASSPWGGANQPQH
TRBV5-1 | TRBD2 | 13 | ASSLGAGAETEQF
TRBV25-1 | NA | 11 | ASSDRAWDGYT
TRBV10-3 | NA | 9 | ATLGDYGYT
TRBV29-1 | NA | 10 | SVSGSSYEQY
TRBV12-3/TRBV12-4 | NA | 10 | ASARGGNEQF
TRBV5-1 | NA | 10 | ASSLGQYGYT
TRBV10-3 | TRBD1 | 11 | ATNRGHDDGYT
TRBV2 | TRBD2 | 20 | ASSLPGTSGGWDPLSTDTQY
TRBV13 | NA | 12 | ASSLEGSGTTQY
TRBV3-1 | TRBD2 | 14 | ASSLGLAGGTDTQY
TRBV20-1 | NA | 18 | SARGALKPGQPATNEKLF
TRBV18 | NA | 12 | ASSPRVMNTEAF
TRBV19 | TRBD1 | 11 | ASMDRTRTEAF
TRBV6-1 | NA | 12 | ASSPGTHNQPQH
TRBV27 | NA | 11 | ASGLAPDYGYT
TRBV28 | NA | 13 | ASSSPTRLSYEQY
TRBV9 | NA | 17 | ASSEHPGRPSFMNTEAF
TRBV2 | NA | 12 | ASSVQGGNSPLH
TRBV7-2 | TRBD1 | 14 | ASSPDRVGGTGELF
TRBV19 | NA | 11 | ASRLLDNEKLF
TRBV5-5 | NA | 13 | ASSLGQLLNQPQH
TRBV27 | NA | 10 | ASSLLTGELF
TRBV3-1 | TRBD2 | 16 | ASSQERQLTSGNDEQF
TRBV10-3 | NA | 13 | AISETGKLVEKLF
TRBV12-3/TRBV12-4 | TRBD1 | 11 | ASSRDRVSEAF
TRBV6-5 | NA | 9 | ASSYDGGYT
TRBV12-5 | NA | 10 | ASGWKETEAL
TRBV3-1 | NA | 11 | ASSQEPADTQY
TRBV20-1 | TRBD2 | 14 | SARGLAGGSRETQY
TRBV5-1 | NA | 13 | ASSYFGHDNSPLH
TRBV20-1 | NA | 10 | SATSVLSEQY
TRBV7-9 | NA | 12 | ASSPRNSGSPLH
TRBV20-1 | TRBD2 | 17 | SARVPLLQLAGRGDTQY
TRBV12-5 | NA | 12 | ASGLTSAGNTIY
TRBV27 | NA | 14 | ASSLLPVGVENEQF
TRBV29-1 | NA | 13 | SVRGEEAGDLEQY
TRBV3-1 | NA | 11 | ASSQTPQNEQF
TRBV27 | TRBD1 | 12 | ASRFGTGGSEQY
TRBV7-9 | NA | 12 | ASSSVDKAYEQY